Listed below are T cell receptor beta chains from one sample, sequenced in a study of breast tumors, draining lymph nodes, adjacent tissues. TCRdb fed the multiplex PCR reads into MiXCR, producing one record per CDR3 protein. The sample lists 200,000 to 300,000 distinct CDR3 sequences, around 30% occurring once. The source material was axillary lymph node tissue. These receptors all come from a female donor with breast cancer. Some clones in this sample may be carry-over from other donors' samples. Both conserved end residues are part of each CDR3. Each record gives: V gene, clone size, J gene, D gene, CDR3 protein, CDR3 DNA. A D gene is named only where the DNA matches it firmly. Part of the rows lack a size; the others show once, few, many or a class for expanded clones.

>TRBV14|many|TRBJ2-5|TRBD1
CASSQFRTGGETQYF
TGTGCCAGCAGCCAATTCCGGACAGGGGGGGAGACCCAGTACTTC
>TRBV28|-|TRBJ2-1|TRBD1
CASSLDRGLAYNEQFF
TGTGCCAGCAGCCTCGACAGGGGGCTCGCTTACAATGAGCAGTTCTTC
>TRBV18|few|TRBJ2-7|TRBD1
CASSPDRVRAYEQYF
TGTGCCAGCTCCCCCGACAGGGTTAGGGCCTACGAGCAGTACTTC
>TRBV2|-|TRBJ1-1|-
CASSAGRGTEAFF
TGTGCCAGCAGTGCCGGAAGGGGCACTGAAGCTTTCTTT
>TRBV7-2|few|TRBJ2-1|TRBD2
CASSLNAGLDFLEFNEQFF
TGTGCCAGCAGCTTAAACGCGGGACTAGATTTTTTGGAATTCAATGAGCAGTTCTTC
>TRBV7-6|many|TRBJ1-6|TRBD1
CASSLATGASYNSPLHF
TGTGCCAGCAGCTTAGCTACAGGGGCATCCTATAATTCACCCCTCCACTTT
>TRBV19|many|TRBJ1-5|-
CASSMFPGQPQHF
TGTGCCAGTAGTATGTTCCCGGGTCAGCCCCAGCATTTT
>TRBV4-1|-|TRBJ1-3|-
CARSPRGGPNSGNTIYF
TGCGCCAGAAGCCCGAGAGGGGGGCCTAACTCTGGAAACACCATATATTTT
>TRBV2|many|TRBJ2-2|-
CASSAVPENTGELFF
TGTGCCAGCAGTGCTGTACCAGAGAACACCGGGGAGCTGTTTTTT
>TRBV3-1|-|TRBJ2-1|-
CASSQGVGEQFF
TGTGCCAGCAGCCAAGGGGTGGGTGAGCAGTTCTTC
>TRBV11-3|many|TRBJ1-5|-
CASSLFGGQPQHF
TGTGCCAGCAGCTTATTTGGCGGTCAGCCCCAGCATTTT
>TRBV27|-|TRBJ2-1|TRBD2
CASSPLGTSGDEQFF
TGTGCCAGCAGTCCGTTGGGGACTAGCGGGGATGAGCAGTTCTTC
>TRBV12-3/TRBV12-4|-|TRBJ1-6|TRBD1
CTSTLGQGRSPLRF
TGTACCAGCACTCTCGGACAGGGAAGATCACCCCTCCGCTTT
>TRBV27|few|TRBJ2-6|-
CASSPDLGANVLTF
TGTGCCAGCAGTCCGGACCTCGGAGCCAACGTCCTGACTTTC
>TRBV30|-|TRBJ2-3|TRBD2
CAWKLAGGTDTQYF
TGTGCCTGGAAACTAGCGGGAGGCACAGATACGCAGTATTTT
>TRBV19|many|TRBJ1-4|-
CASTESTNEKLFF
TGTGCCAGTACGGAGTCAACTAATGAAAAACTGTTTTTT
>TRBV11-2|-|TRBJ1-6|-
CASSLAGGPLHF
TGTGCCAGCAGCTTAGCGGGAGGGCCCCTCCACTTT
>TRBV3-1|many|TRBJ1-4|-
CASSQGGSLNEKLFF
TGTGCCAGCAGCCAAGGCGGCAGCTTAAATGAAAAACTGTTTTTT
>TRBV5-4|few|TRBJ2-3|-
CASSYRGRDTQYF
TGTGCCAGCAGCTACCGGGGCAGAGATACGCAGTATTTT
>TRBV5-1|many|TRBJ2-7|-
CASSLATGGITYEQYF
TGCGCCAGCAGCTTGGCGACAGGAGGTATTACCTACGAGCAGTACTTC
>TRBV18|few|TRBJ2-3|TRBD2
CASSPAGRGVDTQYF
TGTGCCAGCTCACCGGCAGGGAGGGGAGTAGATACGCAGTATTTT
>TRBV10-2|many|TRBJ2-5|-
CASSEFGTPRETQYF
TGCGCCAGCAGTGAGTTCGGGACCCCTAGGGAGACCCAGTACTTC
>TRBV3-1|-|TRBJ2-5|-
CASSQAKTGPPYF
TGTGCCAGCAGCCAGGCTAAAACTGGACCACCCTACTTC
>TRBV6-5|once|TRBJ2-1|TRBD2
CVSSYRRFSGTHNEQFF
TGTGTCAGCAGTTACCGGAGGTTTAGCGGGACCCACAATGAGCAGTTCTTC
>TRBV18|few|TRBJ2-7|TRBD2
CASSGLAVDEQYF
TGTGCCAGCTCCGGACTAGCGGTTGACGAGCAGTACTTC
>TRBV6-1|few|TRBJ2-6|-
CASSRVIGAGANVLTF
TGTGCCAGCAGTCGGGTGATAGGGGCGGGGGCCAACGTCCTGACTTTC
>TRBV5-1|-|TRBJ2-2|-
CASSMEVGELFF
TGCGCCAGCAGCATGGAGGTCGGGGAGCTCTTTTTT
>TRBV29-1|once|TRBJ1-2|TRBD1
CGVESQLGQGWSGYTF
TGCGGCGTTGAATCACAATTGGGACAGGGATGGTCTGGCTACACCTTC
>TRBV20-1|many|TRBJ2-7|-
CSAQSGQGSYEQYF
TGCAGTGCGCAGAGTGGGCAGGGTTCCTACGAGCAGTACTTC
>TRBV7-2|many|TRBJ2-1|TRBD2
CASSWGTSGSYEQFF
TGTGCCAGCAGCTGGGGGACTAGCGGGAGTTATGAGCAGTTCTTC
>TRBV15|-|TRBJ2-1|TRBD2
CATSSGRAVNEQFF
TGTGCCACCAGCAGCGGGAGGGCCGTGAATGAGCAGTTCTTC
>TRBV7-9|many|TRBJ2-1|TRBD2
CASSLAGSWGEQFF
TGTGCCAGCAGTTTAGCGGGGTCCTGGGGTGAGCAGTTCTTC
>TRBV7-2|many|TRBJ2-3|TRBD2
CASSLGAGATDTQYF
TGTGCCAGCAGCTTAGGAGCGGGAGCCACAGATACGCAGTATTTT
>TRBV5-4|-|TRBJ2-5|TRBD2
CACSSPGLKVQETQYF
TGTGCCTGCAGCTCGCCGGGACTAAAGGTGCAAGAGACCCAGTACTTC
>TRBV11-2|-|TRBJ2-2|-
CASSLGTGATGELFF
TGTGCCAGCAGCTTAGGTACGGGAGCGACCGGGGAGCTGTTTTTT
>TRBV5-1|many|TRBJ2-5|TRBD2
CASSLSSGRARETQYF
TGCGCCAGCAGCTTGTCTAGCGGGAGGGCCCGGGAGACCCAGTACTTC
>TRBV12-3/TRBV12-4|many|TRBJ2-7|TRBD1
CASKTTGAYEQYF
TGTGCCAGCAAAACGACAGGGGCCTACGAGCAGTACTTC
>TRBV6-5|-|TRBJ2-3|-
CASSPPGRTGTQYF
TGTGCCAGCAGTCCCCCTGGGAGGACAGGTACGCAGTATTTT
>TRBV5-6|-|TRBJ2-2|-
CASSWLGPAVTGELFF
TGTGCCAGCAGCTGGCTCGGGCCAGCGGTGACCGGGGAGCTGTTTTTT
>TRBV7-9|-|TRBJ2-6|-
CASSLTGNPGANVLTF
TGTGCCAGCAGTCTAACCGGGAACCCGGGGGCCAACGTCCTGACTTTC
>TRBV2|many|TRBJ2-1|-
CASTGNEQFF
TGTGCCAGCACGGGCAATGAGCAGTTCTTC
>TRBV12-3/TRBV12-4|many|TRBJ2-5|-
CASSFLAQETQYF
TGTGCCAGCAGTTTCTTAGCGCAGGAGACCCAGTACTTC
>TRBV7-2|many|TRBJ1-3|-
CASSLVRVGNTIYF
TGTGCCAGCAGCTTAGTGCGCGTTGGAAACACCATATATTTT
>TRBV7-2|many|TRBJ2-1|-
CASSLYPYNEQFF
TGTGCCAGCAGCTTGTACCCCTACAATGAGCAGTTCTTC
>TRBV6-4|-|TRBJ2-5|TRBD2
CASSAALAGVETQYF
TGTGCCAGCAGTGCCGCACTAGCGGGAGTTGAGACCCAGTACTTC
>TRBV5-1|many|TRBJ2-2|TRBD1
CASSWTGKLFF
TGCGCCAGCAGCTGGACAGGGAAGCTGTTTTTT
>TRBV12-3/TRBV12-4|many|TRBJ2-7|TRBD2
CASSLAGASYEQYF
TGTGCCAGCAGTCTAGCGGGGGCCTCCTACGAGCAGTACTTC
>TRBV7-9|many|TRBJ2-2|-
CASSRDTNTGELFF
TGTGCCAGCAGCCGGGACACTAACACCGGGGAGCTGTTTTTT
>TRBV7-9|many|TRBJ2-7|TRBD1
CASSSFDRGPEQYF
TGTGCCAGCAGCTCCTTTGACAGGGGGCCCGAGCAGTACTTC